This TCR beta chain originates from a study of OX40 agonist ivuxolimab in advanced cancers. Here immunoSEQ multiplex PCR was the method, and the copy in TCRdb shows in-frame clones only, minus some. This table has 100,000 to 150,000 clones, 90% to 95% appearing once. Germline-derived CDR1 and CDR2 are SQVTM and ANQGSEA. V was clipped by 5 bases and J by 4 bases; unmatched bases: 3. This CDR3 contains 13 residues. The chain links TRBV29-1 to TRBJ1-3, with 9 bases identical to TRBD1. The specimen was CD4+ or CD8+ T cells sorted from blood, collected in a trial of the OX40 agonist ivuxolimab. The receptor was derived from an adult with an advanced solid tumor such as melanoma, head and neck, liver or kidney cancer. In DNA, the CDR3 is TGCAGCGTTCGGACAGGGGCAGGAAACACCATATATTTT. This codes for CSVRTGAGNTIYF.